Shown below are 26 T cell receptor beta chains from a single sample sequenced in a study of blood T cell repertoires in COVID-19. Clones were sequenced by immunoSEQ multiplex PCR, and TCRdb holds only the in-frame ones, with some missing. The top ten clones hold 4.1% of a sample with approximately 270,000 clones, 85% to 90% of them seen once. Sample: PBMCs or T cells enriched from blood (not recorded which). These receptors came from a woman aged 25 to 39 with acute COVID-19.

This clone appeared a single time. V and J are TRBV7-8 and TRBJ2-3, with a possible D match to TRBD2 (7 bases). Trimming shortened V by 5 bases and J by 8 bases, and 11 bases separated the two germline ends. The CDR3 consists of 12 residues. Germline-derived CDR1 and CDR2 are SGHVS and FQNEAQ. The CDR3 nucleotides are TGTGCCAGCAGCCGAGGGGGGGGTACGCAGTATTTT. Its protein product is CASSRGGGTQYF.

The genes are TRBV6-1 and TRBJ2-7, with TRBD2 matching 8 bases. Germline assignment: CDR1 MNHNS and CDR2 SASEGT. The CDR3 is made up of 15 amino acids. V trimming: 3 bases; J trimming: 2 bases; junction bases outside the gene matches: 6. This CDR3 reads CASSEGLAGTYEQYF. In DNA, the CDR3 is TGTGCCAGCAGTGAGGGTTTAGCGGGAACCTACGAGCAGTACTTC.

This clone was seen just once. The rearrangement uses TRBV9 and TRBJ1-3, with D maybe TRBD1 (6 bases). The CDR3 length is 12 residues. CDR1 and CDR2 (germline): SGDLS, YYNGEE. The ends were cut back, 3 bases at V and 8 bases at J, with 9 bases in the middle. CDR3 in DNA: TGTGCCAGCAGCGCAGGGGTAGACACCATATATTTT. Encoded protein: CASSAGVDTIYF.

This sequence joins TRBV5-5 and TRBJ1-2; TRBD1 matches at 12 bases. The length of the CDR3 is 17 residues. In germline, CDR1 is SGHKS, CDR2 YYEKEE (reference sequence). With 1 base clipped from V and 4 bases from J, the junction kept 8 bases outside the gene matches. The CDR3 DNA is TGTGCCAGCAGCTTGCTCCCGGGACAGGGGGCAATCTATGGCTACACCTTC. Translation: CASSLLPGQGAIYGYTF.

The gene calls are TRBV5-6 and TRBJ2-2; D ambiguous. Looked up from germline, CDR1 is SGHDT and CDR2 is YYEEEE. V was clipped by 4 bases and J by 4 bases, with 17 bases between them. The CDR3 extends over 16 amino acids. This CDR3 reads CASSQSARPLTGELFF. CDR3 in DNA: TGTGCCAGCAGCCAATCGGCTAGGCCCCTCACCGGGGAGCTGTTTTTT.

The chain joins TRBV28 to TRBJ1-3, with a tentative D call TRBD1 (5 bases). V lost 4 bases to trimming and J lost 9 bases, with 19 bases between them. The germline V gene has CDR1 MDHEN and CDR2 SYDVKM. The CDR3 is 15 residues long. The chain's CDR3 is CASSSAAGRSGTIYF. In DNA, the CDR3 is TGTGCCAGCAGTTCGGCCGCGGGACGGAGTGGCACCATATATTTT.

The chain has TRBV15 and TRBJ2-2, with 7 bases fitting TRBD2. The CDR3 is 16 residues long. Unmatched junction bases numbered 10, after V lost 2 bases and J lost 7 bases. Germline V gene data show CDR1 as LNHNV and CDR2 as YYDKDF (reference sequence). CDR3 in DNA: TGTGCCACCAGCAGAAACCCGGGAGGTGGGAACGGGGAGCTGTTTTTT. The encoded protein is CATSRNPGGGNGELFF.

The CDR3 sequence: CASRRTGWTF. DNA for the CDR3: TGTGCCAGCCGACGGACAGGGTGGACCTTC. The chain joins TRBV2 to TRBJ1-2, with 8 bases matching TRBD1. CDR1 and CDR2 (germline): SNHLY, FYNNEI. J was trimmed by 14 bases and V by 8 bases; bases with no gene match: 7. This CDR3 contains 10 residues.

J is TRBJ2-1 and V is TRBV28; perhaps TRBD2 as D (6 bases). CDR1 MDHEN and CDR2 SYDVKM come from the germline V gene. This CDR3 is 16 amino acids long. Trimming shortened V by 1 base and J by 7 bases, and 17 bases separated the two germline ends. The CDR3 here is CASSLFPRLGGNEQFF. CDR3 bases: TGTGCCAGCAGTTTATTTCCACGGCTAGGAGGGAATGAGCAGTTCTTC.

This sequence joins TRBV27 and TRBJ2-1, with TRBD2 as a possible D gene (5 bases). The CDR3 is made up of 15 amino acids. Germline V gene lookup returns CDR1 MNHEY and CDR2 SMNVEV (reference sequence). Trimming shortened V by 2 bases and J by 0 bases, and 8 bases separated the two germline ends. CDR3 residues: CASSLKGSSYNEQFF. CDR3 nucleotides: TGTGCCAGCAGTTTAAAAGGGAGCTCCTACAATGAGCAGTTCTTC.

CDR3 sequence reads: CASRGGTSGSIEQYF. CDR3 DNA sequence: TGTGCCAGCAGGGGGGGGACTAGCGGGAGTATCGAGCAGTACTTC. J is TRBJ2-7 and V is TRBV28; 14 nucleotides match TRBD2. V lost 6 bases to trimming and J lost 6 bases; unmatched junction nucleotides: 7. This CDR3 has 15 residues. The V gene's germline CDR1 is MDHEN and CDR2 SYDVKM.

The CDR3 spells CASSLVRNTGELFF. CDR3 nucleotides: TGTGCCAGCAGCTTAGTGAGGAACACCGGGGAGCTGTTTTTT. The rearrangement joins TRBV7-8 to TRBJ2-2; no reliable D call. Germline V gives CDR1 SGHVS, CDR2 FQNEAQ. Trimming cost V 1 base and J 1 base, with 4 bases left between them. The CDR3 is 14 residues long.

The genes are TRBV11-2 and TRBJ2-7, with unresolved D. Germline V gene lookup returns CDR1 SGHAT and CDR2 FQNNGV. Trimming shortened V by 1 base and J by 8 bases, and 9 bases separated the two germline ends. This CDR3 has 12 amino acids. The CDR3 spells CASSLAEEKQYF. The CDR3 DNA reads TGTGCCAGCAGCTTAGCTGAAGAGAAGCAGTACTTC.

The chain recombines TRBV11-2 with TRBJ2-1; D gene ambiguous. The V gene lost 5 bases and the J gene lost 6 bases, with 11 bases spanning the gap. The CDR3 loop spans 13 amino acids. From germline, CDR1 is SGHAT and CDR2 FQNNGV. This CDR3 reads CASSPETGNEQFF. For the CDR3, the DNA is TGTGCCAGCAGCCCAGAGACGGGCAATGAGCAGTTCTTC.

This chain uses TRBV18 with TRBJ1-1, with a possible D match to TRBD1 (5 bases). There are 16 residues in the CDR3. Trimming took 0 bases from V and 3 from J, leaving 14 bases between them. Germline V lookup: CDR1 KGHSH, CDR2 LQKENI. The CDR3 spells CASSPPNPGYHTEAFF. In nucleotides, the CDR3 is TGTGCCAGCTCACCACCAAATCCAGGGTACCACACTGAAGCTTTCTTT. The full variable domain, rest sourced from reference TRBV18 and TRBJ1-1, is NAGVMQNPRHLVRRRGQEARLRCSPMKGHSHVYWYRQLPEEGLKFMVYLQKENIIDESGMPKERFSAEFPKEGPSILRIQQVVRGDSAAYFCASSPPNPGYHTEAFFGQGTRLTVV.

This chain joins TRBV9 and TRBJ2-3, with 10 bases identical to TRBD2. Germline CDR1 reads SGDLS; CDR2 reads YYNGEE. After removal of 2 bases from V and 1 base from J, the junction contained 4 bases not matched to a gene. This CDR3 comprises 16 residues. Here the CDR3 DNA reads TGTGCCAGCAGCGTTACTAGCGGGACTCGCACAGATACGCAGTATTTT. This encodes CASSVTSGTRTDTQYF. Supplemented by reference TRBV9 and TRBJ2-3, the full variable domain reads DSGVTQTPKHLITATGQRVTLRCSPRSGDLSVYWYQQSLDQGLQFLIQYYNGEERAKGNILERFSAQQFPDLHSELNLSSLELGDSALYFCASSVTSGTRTDTQYFGPGTRLTVL.

This rearrangement joins TRBV7-9 to TRBJ2-7; 7 bases are a match to TRBD1. In germline, CDR1 is SEHNR, CDR2 FQNEAQ (reference sequence). This CDR3 contains 14 residues. The V and J ends lost 6 bases and 0 bases, in that order; junction bases with no gene match: 5. Here the CDR3 reads CASRAGTDSYEQYF. CDR3 nucleotide sequence: TGTGCCAGCAGGGCCGGGACAGACTCCTACGAGCAGTACTTC.

The rearrangement joins TRBV27 to TRBJ1-1, with 7 bases lining up with TRBD1. Per germline, CDR1 MNHEY and CDR2 SMNVEV (reference sequence). The V and J ends lost 6 bases and 4 bases, in that order; junction bases with no gene match: 5. The CDR3 has 13 residues. This CDR3 reads CASSFPGGTEAFF. Here the CDR3 DNA reads TGTGCCAGCAGCTTTCCAGGGGGCACTGAAGCTTTCTTT.

The genes are TRBV13 and TRBJ2-1; 8 bases fit TRBD2. Germline CDR1 PRHDT, CDR2 FYEKMQ (reference sequence). This CDR3 comprises 19 residues. V trimming: 1 base; J trimming: 2 bases; junction bases outside the gene matches: 13. For the CDR3, the DNA is TGTGCCAGCAGCTTAGTTGGTCAGGGGCGGGAGGTACCCTACAATGAGCAGTTCTTC. Residues: CASSLVGQGREVPYNEQFF.

This clone was recorded only once. This sequence joins TRBV2 and TRBJ1-5; D perhaps matches TRBD1 (6 bases). The length of the CDR3 is 15 residues. Between the trimmed V and J ends, which lost 10 bases and 0 bases, there was a span of 16 bases. Germline CDR1 SNHLY, CDR2 FYNNEI. The CDR3 bases are TGTGCCACCTCGACAGGCCATTATAGCAATCAGCCCCAGCATTTT. Translated, it gives CATSTGHYSNQPQHF.

The chain carries TRBV3-1 (or the pseudogene TRBV3-2) and TRBJ1-3; D is perhaps TRBD1 (6 bases). The CDR3 runs to 17 residues. V shed 4 bases and J shed 0 bases, with 16 bases lying between them. Germline CDR1 reads LGHDT; CDR2 reads YNNKEL (reference sequence). The CDR3 bases are TGTGCCAGCAGCCCCCGAAGACAGGTTTACTCTGGAAACACCATATATTTT. Residues: CASSPRRQVYSGNTIYF.

Written as DNA, the CDR3 is TGTGCCAGCAGTTTGGCCAAACTAGGCACTGAAGCTTTCTTT. Encoded protein: CASSLAKLGTEAFF. The rearrangement links TRBV27 to TRBJ1-1; D remains unclear. This CDR3 has 14 amino acids. Trimming stripped 3 bases from V and 4 bases from J, with 12 bases between. Germline V gives CDR1 MNHEY, CDR2 SMNVEV (reference sequence).

This rearrangement joins TRBV19 to TRBJ1-4; 8 bases align to TRBD1. CDR3 length: 18 residues. After removal of 6 bases from V and 1 base from J, the junction contained 13 bases not matched to a gene. Germline V gene sequence: CDR1 LNHDA, CDR2 SQIVND (reference sequence). In nucleotides, the CDR3 is TGTGCCAGTAGAGACAGGGGCAAAGGAGGAGGAACTAATGAAAAACTGTTTTTT. Its protein product is CASRDRGKGGGTNEKLFF.

The chain is built from TRBV3-1 (or the pseudogene TRBV3-2) and TRBJ1-1, with a tentative D call TRBD1 (6 bases). The length of the CDR3 is 16 residues. V lost 1 base, J lost 5 bases, and 17 bases lay in between. The germline gives CDR1 LGHDT, CDR2 YNNKEL (reference sequence). The CDR3 nucleotides are TGTGCCAGCAGCCAAGGGGCCCCAGGGGCGGGTACTGAAGCTTTCTTT. Protein: CASSQGAPGAGTEAFF.

The sample holds one count of this clone. The gene calls are TRBV5-1 and TRBJ2-7; a weak D match, TRBD1 (6 bases). The CDR3 extends over 15 amino acids. Germline V lookup: CDR1 SGHRS, CDR2 YFSETQ. The V gene lost 0 bases and the J gene lost 3 bases, with 13 bases spanning the gap. The CDR3 DNA follows: TGCGCCAGCAGCTTGGCCCAACAGGGCCACTACGAGCAGTACTTC. It translates to CASSLAQQGHYEQYF. The full variable domain, rest sourced from reference TRBV5-1 and TRBJ2-7, is KAGVTQTPRYLIKTRGQQVTLSCSPISGHRSVSWYQQTPGQGLQFLFEYFSETQRNKGNFPGRFSGRQFSNSRSEMNVSTLELGDSALYLCASSLAQQGHYEQYFGPGTRLTVT.

This clone was seen just once. The chain joins TRBV10-2 to TRBJ2-5; D not resolved. CDR1 and CDR2 (germline): WSHSY, SAAADI. Trimming stripped 2 bases from V and 9 bases from J, with 13 bases between. CDR3 length equals 13 residues. The DNA for the CDR3 is TGCGCCAGCAGTGAGGGATACTATGTGCCCCAGTACTTC. This translates into CASSEGYYVPQYF.